This TCR beta chain was identified in a study of T cell responses to AZD1222 COVID-19 vaccine. The CDR3 runs to 14 residues. The V segment lost 6 bases and the J segment 2 bases; nucleotides outside the gene matches: 6. CDR1 is SEHNR, CDR2 FQNEAQ, per germline (reference sequence). Clones were sequenced by immunoSEQ multiplex PCR, and TCRdb holds only the in-frame ones, with some missing. The sample lists fewer than 140,000 clones; under 90% were seen once. The source of this sequence is an adult in good health. The chain uses TRBV7-9 and TRBJ1-2; TRBD1 matches 7 bases. The sequencing used peripheral blood, collected on day 0 of AZD1222 vaccination. CDR3 region: CASSRPGQNYGYTF. CDR3 DNA sequence: TGTGCCAGCAGTCGACCGGGACAGAACTATGGCTACACCTTC.